These T cell receptor beta chains were read from a single sample in a study of beta chain features in type 1 diabetes. Using immunoSEQ multiplex PCR, the repertoire was profiled, and TCRdb retains in-frame clones only, with some absent. This sample yields roughly 38,000 clones, of which around 63% are seen a single time; about 1.6% belongs to the top ten. Specimen: Tregs from blood. The receptors were gathered from a man aged 25 to 40 with type 1 diabetes. Some clones in this sample may be carry-over from other donors' samples. The CDR3 runs from the conserved cysteine through the conserved F or W. A D gene is named only where the DNA matches it firmly. Clone size is given for some rows only: seen once, a few or many times, or a class if the clone is expanded.

CDR3 | DNA | J | D | V | size | length
CASRRRQGSTDTQYF | TGTGCCAGCAGACGCCGACAGGGAAGCACAGATACGCAGTATTTT | TRBJ2-3 | TRBD1 | TRBV6-6 | . | 15
CAWNADSYNEQFF | TGTGCCTGGAATGCAGACTCCTACAATGAGCAGTTCTTC | TRBJ2-1 | . | TRBV30 | . | 13
CASSISTGQGTEAFF | TGTGCCAGCAGCATATCGACAGGGCAGGGCACTGAAGCTTTCTTT | TRBJ1-1 | TRBD1 | TRBV7-8 | once | 15
CASSLVSGEVGQPQHF | TGTGCCAGCAGCTTAGTCTCGGGAGAGGTGGGTCAGCCCCAGCATTTT | TRBJ1-5 | . | TRBV7-2 | . | 16
CASRGPDRKSGANVLTF | TGCGCCAGCAGGGGTCCGGACAGGAAATCTGGGGCCAACGTCCTGACTTTC | TRBJ2-6 | TRBD1 | TRBV5-1 | . | 17
CSVETGAGETQYF | TGCAGCGTTGAGACAGGGGCGGGGGAGACCCAGTACTTC | TRBJ2-5 | TRBD1 | TRBV29-1 | . | 13
CASSPSTSSPDTQYF | TGTGCCAGCAGTCCATCGACTAGCTCCCCAGATACGCAGTATTTT | TRBJ2-3 | TRBD2 | TRBV28 | few | 15
CASSLGRNNEQFF | TGTGCCAGCAGCTTAGGTAGAAACAATGAGCAGTTCTTC | TRBJ2-1 | . | TRBV7-3 | . | 13
CASSSQEDTEAFF | TGTGCCAGCAGCTCGCAGGAGGACACTGAAGCTTTCTTT | TRBJ1-1 | . | TRBV7-6 | . | 13
CASSLAAGQTYGYTF | TGTGCCAGCAGCTTAGCGGCGGGACAGACCTATGGCTACACCTTC | TRBJ1-2 | TRBD1 | TRBV7-2 | . | 15
CASSSAGTGIEQYF | TGCGCCAGCAGTTCTGCCGGGACAGGGATCGAGCAGTACTTC | TRBJ2-7 | TRBD1 | TRBV5-1 | . | 14
CASSFRGDEQYF | TGTGCCAGCAGCTTCAGGGGAGACGAGCAGTACTTC | TRBJ2-7 | . | TRBV5-5 | few | 12
CASSLAGHPLHF | TGTGCCAGCAGCTTAGCGGGCCATCCCCTCCACTTT | TRBJ1-6 | . | TRBV7-2 | . | 12
CASSLQGRGGATYNEQFF | TGTGCCAGCAGCCTCCAGGGTCGCGGGGGGGCCACCTACAATGAGCAGTTCTTC | TRBJ2-1 | TRBD2 | TRBV9 | once | 18
CASSQGKANTEAFF | TGCGCCAGCAGCCAAGGTAAAGCGAACACTGAAGCTTTCTTT | TRBJ1-1 | . | TRBV4-1 | . | 14
CASSYRETYEQYF | TGTGCCAGCAGTTACCGAGAGACCTACGAGCAGTACTTC | TRBJ2-7 | . | TRBV7-8 | . | 13
CASSLMRHLEQYF | TGTGCCAGCAGCTTAATGCGGCATCTCGAGCAGTACTTC | TRBJ2-7 | . | TRBV7-2 | . | 13
CASSVDVLNSPLHF | TGTGCCAGCAGCGTAGATGTTCTTAATTCACCCCTCCACTTT | TRBJ1-6 | . | TRBV9 | . | 14